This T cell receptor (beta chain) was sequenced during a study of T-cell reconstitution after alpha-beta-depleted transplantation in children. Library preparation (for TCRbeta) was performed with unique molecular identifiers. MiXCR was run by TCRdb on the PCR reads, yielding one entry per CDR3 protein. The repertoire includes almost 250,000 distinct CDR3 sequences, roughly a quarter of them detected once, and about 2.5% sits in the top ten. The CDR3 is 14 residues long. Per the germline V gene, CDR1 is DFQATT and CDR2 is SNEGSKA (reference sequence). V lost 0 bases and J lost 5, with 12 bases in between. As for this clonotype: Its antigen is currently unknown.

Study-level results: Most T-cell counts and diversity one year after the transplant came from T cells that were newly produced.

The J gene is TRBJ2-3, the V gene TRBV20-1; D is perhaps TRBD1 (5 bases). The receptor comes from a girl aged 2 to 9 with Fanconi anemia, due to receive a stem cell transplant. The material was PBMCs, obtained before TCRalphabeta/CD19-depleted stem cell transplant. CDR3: CSARDIQGRDTQYF. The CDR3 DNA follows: TGCAGTGCTAGAGATATTCAGGGAAGAGATACGCAGTATTTT.